The source of this T cell receptor (beta chain) is a study of T cells in localized non-small cell lung cancer. Study outcomes and limitations: Maximal T cell clonality occurred in uninvolved adjacent lung, with tumor ranking below it. Appearance in adjacent lung was seen for a median around 60 of the top 100 tumor clones.

TCRdb's copy holds only in-frame clones and misses some; the assay was immunoSEQ multiplex PCR. The sample yields approximately 2,800 clones, around 30% seen once. The CDR3 totals 16 residues. The germline gives CDR1 LNHDA, CDR2 SQIVND (reference sequence). V shed 5 bases and J shed 2 bases, with 15 bases lying between them. Remarks on this clone: Its antigen is not identified.

Taken at least 2 cm from the tumor margin, the adjacent lung showed no atypia. Specimen: normal lung tissue next to the tumor, collected before any cancer treatment. The TCR sequence derives from a female donor of 60 years or more with stage I squamous cell lung carcinoma. J is TRBJ1-4 and V is TRBV19; no definite D call. The CDR3 is CASSPQPSFTNEKLFF. CDR3 nucleotide sequence: TGTGCCAGTAGTCCGCAACCGTCCTTCACTAATGAAAAACTGTTTTTT.